One and the same sample provided the 14 T cell receptor beta chains below, sequenced in a study of metastatic and nonmetastatic thyroid tumors. Every patient underwent thyroid surgery untreated. TCRdb re-called clones via MiXCR from the PCR reads. The sample holds tens of thousands of clones, about 15% seen once. The sample taken for sequencing was blood. The receptors here all came from a male donor with papillary thyroid cancer or a benign thyroid nodule (not recorded which). Some clones in this sample may be carry-over from other donors' samples.

This clone was detected many times. The genes are TRBV12-3 or TRBV12-4 and TRBJ2-1; 7 nucleotides match TRBD2. The CDR3 is made up of 13 amino acids. Trimming took 7 bases from V and 10 from J; bases not matched to a gene: 10. The chain's CDR3 is CASISGRVREQFF. Here the CDR3 DNA reads TGTGCCAGCATCTCAGGGAGGGTGCGAGAGCAGTTCTTC.

This clone was found many times. This rearrangement joins TRBV6-2 or TRBV6-3 to TRBJ2-1, with 9 bases identical to TRBD2. The CDR3 runs 19 residues. Germline V gene sequence: CDR1 MNHEY, CDR2 SVGEGT. With V trimmed by 5 bases and J by 5 bases, 19 bases remained unmatched. The CDR3 coding sequence is TGTGCCAGCAGTCCCCGCGGGAGTAGGCTAGCGGGACTCCACAATGAGCAGTTCTTC. Translation gives CASSPRGSRLAGLHNEQFF.

Many counts were recorded for this clone. The chain links TRBV6-1 to TRBJ1-1; TRBD1 matches 12 bases. In germline, CDR1 is MNHNS, CDR2 SASEGT. J lost 0 bases, V lost 6 bases, and 8 bases had no gene match. This CDR3 comprises 17 residues. The CDR3 protein is CASSPGTGGRMNTEAFF. CDR3 nucleotides: TGTGCCAGCAGCCCCGGGACAGGGGGCCGAATGAACACTGAAGCTTTCTTT.

In this sample, this clone turned up many times. This sequence joins TRBV2 and TRBJ2-5; 9 nucleotides agree with TRBD1. The trim removed 6 bases at V and 3 bases at J, leaving 5 bases unmatched. Germline V CDR1 and CDR2: SNHLY, FYNNEI. The CDR3 length is 14 residues. The CDR3: CASSGQGMKETQYF. Written as DNA, the CDR3 is TGTGCCAGCAGCGGACAGGGGATGAAAGAGACCCAGTACTTC. The variable domain in full, completed from reference TRBV2 and TRBJ2-5, reads EPEVTQTPSHQVTQMGQEVILRCVPISNHLYFYWYRQILGQKVEFLVSFYNNEISEKSEIFDDQFSVERPDGSNFTLKIRSTKLEDSAMYFCASSGQGMKETQYFGPGTRLLVL.

At least ten counts were recorded for this clone. A much larger clone differs from this one at a single base, so this may be a read error. V gene TRBV2 combines with J gene TRBJ2-7; D remains unclear. V gave up 6 bases and J gave up 6 bases, with 12 bases separating them. Per germline, CDR1 SNHLY and CDR2 FYNNEI. This CDR3 region has 12 residues. CDR3 DNA: TGTGCCAGCAGACAGTCTCCCTGCGAGCAGTACTTC. Amino acids: CASRQSPCEQYF.

In its sample, this clone was seen many times. This rearrangement joins TRBV5-1 to TRBJ2-6, with D hard to call. This CDR3 is 14 amino acids long. Germline loops: CDR1 SGHRS, CDR2 YFSETQ. The ends were cut back, 2 bases at V and 0 bases at J, with 3 bases in the middle. The CDR3 reads CASSLHSGANVLTF. The CDR3 coding sequence is TGCGCCAGCAGCTTACACTCTGGGGCCAACGTCCTGACTTTC.

This clone was found many times. The rearrangement uses TRBV20-1 and TRBJ2-3; D is undetermined. CDR3 length: 13 residues. The germline V and J ends were trimmed by 6 bases and 7 bases, with 17 bases remaining between them. CDR1 and CDR2 from the germline V gene are DFQATT and SNEGSKA (reference sequence). CDR3 DNA sequence: TGCAGTGCCACCGACACACCCGGGTATACGCAGTATTTT. Protein: CSATDTPGYTQYF.

This clone was recorded at least ten times. CDR3 residues: CASSVATEPIHEQYF. The CDR3 DNA is TGTGCCAGCAGCGTAGCGACAGAACCTATCCACGAGCAGTACTTC. The rearrangement links TRBV9 to TRBJ2-7; possible D gene TRBD1, 5 bases. Germline V gives CDR1 SGDLS, CDR2 YYNGEE. V lost 0 bases and J 5 bases, leaving 15 bases between the germline ends. This CDR3 is built from 15 residues.

This clone has just a few counts. The rearrangement joins TRBV7-2 to TRBJ1-1; perhaps TRBD1 as D (5 bases). Germline V gene lookup returns CDR1 SGHTA and CDR2 FQGNSA. The V end was cut by 3 bases, the J end by 5 bases, with 10 bases between. The CDR3 is made up of 13 amino acids. CDR3: CASSLGGATEAFF. Written as DNA, the CDR3 is TGTGCCAGCAGCTTGGGGGGAGCGACTGAAGCTTTCTTT.

This clone was detected ten times or more. The chain carries TRBV24-1 and TRBJ2-2; D gene uncertain. Trimming took 5 bases from V and 0 from J, leaving 3 bases between them. Per the germline V gene, CDR1 is KGHDR and CDR2 is SFDVKD. CDR3 length equals 13 residues. CDR3 residues: CATSVTNTGELFF. The CDR3 DNA is TGTGCCACCAGTGTTACGAACACCGGGGAGCTGTTTTTT.

This clone appeared many times. This chain connects TRBV12-3 or TRBV12-4 to TRBJ1-2; D ambiguous. The CDR3 runs 13 residues. Trimming took off 1 base at V and 4 bases at J, with 7 bases between the two ends. The CDR3 DNA reads TGTGCCAGCAGTTTAGGAGGGATCTATGGCTACACCTTC. This sequence encodes CASSLGGIYGYTF.

The chain recombines TRBV28 with TRBJ1-2, with D uncertain. Germline assignment: CDR1 MDHEN and CDR2 SYDVKM. Deletions cut 2 bases from V and 0 bases from J, with 4 bases between. CDR3 length equals 13 residues. Here the CDR3 reads CASSLTPNYGYTF. CDR3 coding DNA: TGTGCCAGCAGTTTAACTCCTAACTATGGCTACACCTTC.

This clone occurred many times. This sequence joins TRBV10-3 and TRBJ1-1; no definite D call. Trimming left V 4 bases short and J 7 bases short, with 16 bases between. Germline V gene data show CDR1 as ENHRY and CDR2 as SYGVKD. This CDR3 region has 14 residues. The CDR3 DNA reads TGTGCCATCAGTGGGGGAGAAGGAGGGAATGAAGCTTTCTTT. As protein: CAISGGEGGNEAFF.

This clone was counted at least ten times. V and J are TRBV7-8 and TRBJ2-1; D is possibly TRBD1 (6 bases). The germline V gene encodes CDR1 SGHVS and CDR2 FQNEAQ. The V end lost 0 bases, the J end lost 5 bases, and 14 bases lay between the germline ends. The CDR3 totals 16 residues. CDR3 protein: CASSLASRGHNNEQFF. CDR3 DNA: TGTGCCAGCAGCTTAGCGTCGAGGGGACATAACAATGAGCAGTTCTTC.